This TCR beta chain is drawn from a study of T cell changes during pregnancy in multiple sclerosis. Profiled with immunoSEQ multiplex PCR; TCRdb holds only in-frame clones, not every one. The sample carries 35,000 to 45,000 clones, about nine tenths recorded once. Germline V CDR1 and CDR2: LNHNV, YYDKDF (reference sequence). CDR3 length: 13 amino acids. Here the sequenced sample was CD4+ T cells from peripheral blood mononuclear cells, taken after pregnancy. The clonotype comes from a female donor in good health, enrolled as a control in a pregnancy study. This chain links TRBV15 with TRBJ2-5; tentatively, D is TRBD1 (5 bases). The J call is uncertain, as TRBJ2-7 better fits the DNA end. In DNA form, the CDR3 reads TGTGCCACCAGCCCGGACGGCAGGGCCGAGCAGTACTTC. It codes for CATSPDGRAEQYF.